These 18 T cell receptor beta chains were all obtained from the same sample, sequenced in a study of cytomegalovirus exposure and HLA in healthy donors. In the PCR, 60 Vbeta and 13 Jbeta primers were used. Generated by immunoSEQ multiplex PCR, the TCRdb table keeps only in-frame clones and is missing some. Its table records 150,000 to 200,000 clones. Sequenced: PBMCs. The receptors originated from a woman between 18 and 29 years old in good health and CMV-seropositive.

V usage is TRBV6-1 and J usage is TRBJ1-1, with D perhaps TRBD1 (5 bases). CDR3 length: 15 residues. With 5 bases removed from V and 4 bases from J, the gap between germline ends came to 17 bases. Germline lookup yields CDR1 MNHNS and CDR2 SASEGT. The CDR3 spells CASSRTSYGGTEAFF. CDR3 DNA sequence: TGTGCCAGCAGTAGGACCTCATACGGGGGCACTGAAGCTTTCTTT.

The gene calls are TRBV11-3 and TRBJ2-3; a possible D gene is TRBD1 (6 bases). V was trimmed by 2 bases and J by 2 bases, leaving 14 bases between them. Germline V lookup: CDR1 SGHNT, CDR2 YENEEA. This CDR3 spans 16 amino acids. The CDR3 nucleotides are TGTGCCAGCAGCTTAAGGGGGTTCGTTCTCACAGATACGCAGTATTTT. Protein sequence: CASSLRGFVLTDTQYF.

This chain links TRBV7-9 with TRBJ2-1, with 7 bases matching TRBD1. This CDR3 contains 15 residues. Germline-derived CDR1 and CDR2 are SEHNR and FQNEAQ (reference sequence). V shed 4 bases and J 1 base; nucleotides not matched to a gene: 4. DNA for the CDR3: TGTGCCAGCAGCTCTGACAGGGTATCCTACAATGAGCAGTTCTTC. Its protein product is CASSSDRVSYNEQFF. Together with reference TRBV7-9 and TRBJ2-1, the CDR3 gives the full variable domain: DTGVSQNPRHKITKRGQNVTFRCDPISEHNRLYWYRQTLGQGPEFLTYFQNEAQLEKSRLLSDRFSAERPKGSFSTLEIQRTEQGDSAMYLCASSSDRVSYNEQFFGPGTRLTVL.

CDR3 bases: TGTGCCAGCAGTGAAGGCAGGGGGGCAGATACGCAGTATTTT. Its protein product is CASSEGRGADTQYF. The chain is built from TRBV6-4 and TRBJ2-3; D might be TRBD1 (7 bases). Per the germline V gene, CDR1 is MRHNA and CDR2 is SNTAGT. This CDR3 is 14 amino acids long. V was pared by 3 bases and J by 4 bases, with 11 bases between.

The rearrangement joins TRBV19 to TRBJ2-3, with 12 positions matching TRBD2. Germline V lookup: CDR1 LNHDA, CDR2 SQIVND (reference sequence). This CDR3 has 16 residues. V trimming: 4 bases; J trimming: 3 bases; junction bases outside the gene matches: 5. Here the CDR3 DNA reads TGTGCCAGTAGTACATCTAGCGGGAGGGGGACAGATACGCAGTATTTT. Its translation: CASSTSSGRGTDTQYF.

The chain recombines TRBV5-1 with TRBJ1-1; 8 bases agree with TRBD1. The trim removed 9 bases at V and 5 bases at J, leaving 15 bases unmatched. Germline CDR1 reads SGHRS; CDR2 reads YFSETQ. This CDR3 has 15 amino acids. The CDR3 loop reads CATLIPGGGSTEAFF. Written as DNA, the CDR3 is TGCGCCACACTCATTCCAGGGGGCGGCTCGACTGAAGCTTTCTTT.

The CDR3, as DNA: TGTGCCAGCTCACCAAGGCCGGGACTAGCATTCTCCTACGAGCAGTACTTC. Amino acid sequence: CASSPRPGLAFSYEQYF. This chain links TRBV18 with TRBJ2-7, with 9 bases matching TRBD2. This CDR3 comprises 17 residues. The germline V gene encodes CDR1 KGHSH and CDR2 LQKENI. V lost 2 bases to trimming and J lost 0 bases; unmatched junction nucleotides: 8.

The chain combines TRBV10-3 with TRBJ2-7; 8 bases are shared with TRBD2. Germline CDR1 and CDR2: ENHRY and SYGVKD. The CDR3 extends over 19 amino acids. Trimming took 2 bases from V and 0 from J; bases not matched to a gene: 15. The CDR3 reads CAISELRVRGAGASYEQYF. The DNA for the CDR3 is TGTGCCATCAGTGAGCTCCGTGTCAGGGGAGCGGGAGCCTCCTACGAGCAGTACTTC.

The chain carries TRBV30 and TRBJ1-2, with D perhaps matching TRBD1 (5 bases). The germline V gene has CDR1 GTSNPN and CDR2 SVGIG (reference sequence). The CDR3 sequence is 14 residues long. Trimming took off 5 bases at V and 2 bases at J, with 15 bases between the two ends. The CDR3 is CAWGTGYTNYGYTF. The CDR3 DNA sequence: TGTGCCTGGGGAACAGGATACACGAACTATGGCTACACCTTC.

The genes are TRBV2 and TRBJ2-5; possibly TRBD2 for D (6 bases). The ends were cut back, 4 bases at V and 4 bases at J, with 19 bases in the middle. From germline, CDR1 is SNHLY and CDR2 FYNNEI. This CDR3 is 16 amino acids long. The CDR3, as DNA: TGTGCCAGCAGTGGCGTGGGGGGAAGGCAAGGAGAGACCCAGTACTTC. It specifies CASSGVGGRQGETQYF. The entire variable domain, with the rest obtained from reference TRBV2 and TRBJ2-5, is as follows: EPEVTQTPSHQVTQMGQEVILRCVPISNHLYFYWYRQILGQKVEFLVSFYNNEISEKSEIFDDQFSVERPDGSNFTLKIRSTKLEDSAMYFCASSGVGGRQGETQYFGPGTRLLVL.

V usage is TRBV7-2 and J usage is TRBJ2-3; D remains unclear. The CDR3 runs 11 residues. The V gene lost 5 bases and the J gene lost 7 bases, with 7 bases spanning the gap. In germline, CDR1 is SGHTA, CDR2 FQGNSA. The CDR3 spells CASSPTYTQYF. CDR3 sequence (DNA): TGTGCCAGCAGCCCGACTTATACGCAGTATTTT. The entire variable domain, with the rest obtained from reference TRBV7-2 and TRBJ2-3, is as follows: GAGVSQSPSNKVTEKGKDVELRCDPISGHTALYWYRQSLGQGLEFLIYFQGNSAPDKSGLPSDRFSAERTGGSVSTLTIQRTQQEDSAVYLCASSPTYTQYFGPGTRLTVL.

The chain uses TRBV18 and TRBJ2-7, with TRBD1 identical over 9 bases. CDR3 length: 14 amino acids. The germline V gene has CDR1 KGHSH and CDR2 LQKENI. V shed 3 bases, J shed 3 bases, and the junction held 3 bases outside the gene matches. CDR3 coding DNA: TGTGCCAGCTCACCCAGGGACAGGGTCTACGAGCAGTACTTC. It codes for CASSPRDRVYEQYF.

V is TRBV5-6 and J is TRBJ1-5, with D possibly being TRBD1 (5 bases). The CDR3 runs 13 residues. Germline CDR1 reads SGHDT; CDR2 reads YYEEEE. Between the trimmed V and J ends, which lost 1 base and 4 bases, there was a span of 6 bases. For the CDR3, the DNA is TGTGCCAGCAGCTTGTCAGGGAATCAGCCCCAGCATTTT. This encodes CASSLSGNQPQHF.

V is TRBV6-1 and J is TRBJ2-7; TRBD1 matches at 7 bases. The CDR3 is 16 amino acids. The germline CDR1 and CDR2 sequences are MNHNS and SASEGT. J was trimmed by 0 bases and V by 2 bases; bases with no gene match: 7. DNA of the CDR3: TGTGCCAGCAGTGAATTAGGGACAGTGAGCTCCTACGAGCAGTACTTC. This sequence encodes CASSELGTVSSYEQYF.

The V call is TRBV5-1, the J call TRBJ2-2; unclear D gene. Trimming pared 0 bases from V and 10 bases from J, leaving 7 bases between. The CDR3 is made up of 12 amino acids. CDR1 and CDR2 (germline): SGHRS, YFSETQ. The CDR3: CASSLVRPELFF. Written as DNA, the CDR3 is TGCGCCAGCAGCTTGGTCCGTCCGGAGCTGTTTTTT. Variable domain in full (rest from reference TRBV5-1 and TRBJ2-2): KAGVTQTPRYLIKTRGQQVTLSCSPISGHRSVSWYQQTPGQGLQFLFEYFSETQRNKGNFPGRFSGRQFSNSRSEMNVSTLELGDSALYLCASSLVRPELFFGEGSRLTVL.

The chain links TRBV7-8 to TRBJ1-4; D might be TRBD1 (6 bases). CDR3 length equals 15 residues. The V gene lost 1 base and the J gene lost 4 bases, with 10 bases spanning the gap. CDR1 and CDR2 from the germline V gene are SGHVS and FQNEAQ. The CDR3 region is CASSLGGGLNEKLFF. The CDR3 DNA reads TGTGCCAGCAGCTTAGGGGGGGGCCTTAATGAAAAACTGTTTTTT.

The rearrangement links TRBV4-3 to TRBJ2-6; D is undetermined. In germline, CDR1 is LGHNA, CDR2 YSLEER. Between the trimmed V and J ends, which lost 2 bases and 2 bases, there was a span of 7 bases. The CDR3 spans 15 residues. The CDR3 sequence: CASSQQFTGANVLTF. In nucleotides, the CDR3 is TGCGCCAGCAGCCAACAGTTTACTGGGGCCAACGTCCTGACTTTC.

The chain couples TRBV7-8 to TRBJ2-3, with TRBD2 identical over 12 bases. J lost 0 bases, V lost 4 bases, and 8 bases had no gene match. CDR1 is SGHVS, CDR2 FQNEAQ, per germline. The CDR3 is 18 residues long. In DNA form, the CDR3 reads TGTGCCAGCAGCTCCCTGGGACTAGCGGGTACAAGCACAGATACGCAGTATTTT. Translated, it gives CASSSLGLAGTSTDTQYF. The full variable domain, with the rest looked up from reference TRBV7-8 and TRBJ2-3, is GAGVSQSPRYKVAKRGQDVALRCDPISGHVSLFWYQQALGQGPEFLTYFQNEAQLDKSGLPSDRFFAERPEGSVSTLKIQRTQQEDSAVYLCASSSLGLAGTSTDTQYFGPGTRLTVL.